The T cell receptor (beta chain) under discussion was sequenced for a study of stem cell transplantation in POMP-related autoinflammatory disease. Across the whole study: Before transplant: CD4+ naive skewing, low CD8+ proportions, reduced cytokine secretion. Study observations and caveats: A trend toward lower repertoire diversity and greater clonality appeared in every analyzed T-cell subset of PRAID patients.

A word on this clone: Its antigen is not known.

PRAID featured prominent immunodeficiency. Sequencing was performed with immunoSEQ multiplex PCR; in TCRdb, only in-frame clones are kept and a portion is missing. The sample has some 33,000 clones, around nine tenths seen once; the top ten hold approximately 0.72%. The CDR3 spans 16 residues. CDR1 MGHRA and CDR2 YSYEKL come from the germline V gene. V gave up 5 bases and J gave up 0 bases; unmatched junction bases: 3. This material consisted of CD4+ T cells from PBMCs, taken before stem cell transplantation. The receptor was isolated from a human donor with POMP-related autoinflammation and immune dysregulation (PRAID). The V call is TRBV4-1, the J call TRBJ2-4; 11 nucleotides line up with TRBD2. The CDR3 spells CASSALAGVAKNIQYF. The CDR3 nucleotides read TGCGCCAGCAGCGCACTAGCGGGGGTAGCCAAAAACATTCAGTACTTC.